The 3 T cell receptor beta chains in this list originate from one sample, sequenced in a study of Graves' ophthalmopathy and Graves' hyperthyroidism. RNA transcripts served as template for amplifying TCR beta CDR3 sequences. The workflow started with a first-round RT-PCR run with HTBI primers and then moved on to a second-round multiplex PCR. TCRdb independently ran MiXCR on the multiplex PCR reads; one entry per CDR3 protein. Of 350,000 to 400,000 distinct CDR3 sequences in the sample, 15% to 19% were seen once. Sample: peripheral blood. These receptors all stem from a woman aged 18-29 years with stable Graves' hyperthyroidism.

The chain combines TRBV25-1 with TRBJ1-1; 7 nucleotides match TRBD1. This CDR3 spans 15 amino acids. The V gene's germline CDR1 is MGHDK and CDR2 SYGVNS. The J segment lost 6 bases and the V segment lost 5 bases, leaving 12 bases of the junction unmatched. For the CDR3, the DNA is TGTGCCAGCAGTTCCCTGACAGGGCTGGGGGCTGAAGCTTTCTTT. Amino acid sequence: CASSSLTGLGAEAFF.

This clonotype has ten or more counts. The V and J genes are TRBV6-1 and TRBJ2-7, with D hard to call. Trimming took 3 bases from V and 3 from J, leaving 0 bases between them. Germline loops: CDR1 MNHNS, CDR2 SASEGT. This CDR3 contains 10 residues. CDR3 coding DNA: TGTGCCAGCAGTGACTACGAGCAGTACTTC. Translating it yields CASSDYEQYF.

This clonotype showed up many times. The genes are TRBV15 and TRBJ1-3; tentative D call: TRBD1 (5 bases). Germline V gene data show CDR1 as LNHNV and CDR2 as YYDKDF (reference sequence). Trimming stripped 8 bases from V and 0 bases from J, with 14 bases between. The CDR3 covers 15 residues. For the CDR3, the DNA is TGTGCCACCGAGGCGGGGGTCCGCTCTGGAAACACCATATATTTT. It translates to CATEAGVRSGNTIYF. Variable domain in full (rest from reference TRBV15 and TRBJ1-3): DAMVIQNPRYQVTQFGKPVTLSCSQTLNHNVMYWYQQKSSQAPKLLFHYYDKDFNNEADTPDNFQSRRPNTSFCFLDIRSPGLGDTAMYLCATEAGVRSGNTIYFGEGSWLTVV.